This T cell receptor (beta chain) is drawn from a study of radiotherapy plus CTLA-4 blockade in lung cancer. Study information: The study recorded objective responses in 18% of patients and disease control in approximately 31%. Study conclusions and caveats: Radiotherapy was combined with ipilimumab, and tumor-derived TCR clones then expanded in blood.

In the case of this clone: The target antigen is unknown.

Focal radiation was given together with CTLA-4 blockade (ipilimumab) to patients with chemo-refractory metastatic non-small-cell lung cancer. The ends were cut back, 5 bases at V and 8 bases at J, with 12 bases in the middle. This CDR3 spans 13 amino acids. The germline CDR1 and CDR2 sequences are SGHVS and FNYEAQ. The table came from immunoSEQ multiplex PCR; TCRdb's copy has only in-frame clones and leaves some out. In the table there are tens of thousands of clones, around 79% of which are singletons. This rearrangement joins TRBV7-6 to TRBJ1-4; D unclear. This receptor was obtained from a human donor with non-small cell lung cancer who had stable disease on radiotherapy plus ipilimumab. The input for sequencing was peripheral blood, taken from a patient treated with radiotherapy plus ipilimumab. The CDR3 DNA reads as TGTGCCAGCAGCCGCCCGGGAAAAGAAAAACTGTTTTTT. It specifies CASSRPGKEKLFF.